The subject of this entry is one T cell receptor (beta chain). There is no known antigen for this receptor. Per-nucleotide qualities are absent, and no much larger clonotype sits a single base away. After removal of 5 bases from V and 4 bases from J, the junction retains 8 bases not matched to a gene. The CDR3 has 15 amino acids, counting the end cysteine and phenylalanine. This entry keeps only the CDR3 DNA: 45 bases, framed from base 1. CDR1 and CDR2 are read off the germline V gene (reference sequence) as SEHNR and FQNEAQ. These data originate in a study of blood T cell repertoires in COVID-19 (TCRdb year 2020). The study in broad terms: The collaborator samples originated in the United States, Italy and Spain and spanned the acute and convalescent phases of COVID-19. The prospective study material was composed of cDNA or gDNA derived from T cells, B-cell-depleted T cells, or PBMCs. Subjects who had been exposed to COVID-19, were actively infected with it, or had recovered from it provided the deeply sampled blood TCRbeta repertoires that made up the dataset. The repertoires were released in a freely available public database meant as a resource for research on the immune response to SARS-CoV-2. Samples were obtained from the ongoing ImmuneRACE study (first 160 participants) and from over 1,000 subjects provided by 6 global collaborators. Sample metadata almost always included a de-identified subject ID, COVID-19 status, age in years and sex. Where available, HLA class I and class II types were obtained from metadata supplied by the sample provider rather than from assay-based typing.

Whole blood was collected in K2EDTA tubes by collaborating institutions according to the institutions' own protocols. For TCRbeta analysis, collaborators shipped samples as frozen whole blood, isolated PBMCs, or DNA extracted from either of those sample types. TCRbeta CDR3 regions were amplified from genomic DNA using the immunoSEQ Assay, a bias-controlled multiplex PCR. In the authors' own workflow: The number of nucleated cells in each sample was estimated from the amplification of reference gene primers within the assay. Sequence reads were collapsed and filtered to measure the absolute abundance of every unique TCRbeta CDR3 rearrangement. For each sample, productive Simpson clonality was calculated as the square root of Simpson's diversity index across productive rearrangements. TCRdb obtained this table from immuneACCESS and retained in-frame rearrangements with V and J assigned. These tables miss some clones; where compared with another copy, unresolved V genes account for less than half of the shortfall, and the remainder is unexplained. D and trimming were read from the DNA, whereas the V and J calls and clone size are those reported in that table. The sample includes about 140,000 clones, with roughly four fifths observed a single time. Of the sample, around 9.5% is held by the ten largest clones.

Study-level results and caveats: The amount of clinical and demographic metadata varied by source and participant and was provided uncurated.

The sequence joins TRBV7-9 to TRBJ1-2; 9 of the junction bases match TRBD1. This clonotype was obtained from a woman between 45 and 60 years old with active or convalescent COVID-19. Material for sequencing was peripheral blood. The CDR3 region reads CASSTAGTGIYGYTF. The DNA is as follows: TGTGCCAGCAGCACCGCCGGGACAGGGATCTATGGCTACACCTTC.